Listed below are T cell receptor beta chains from one sample, sequenced in a study of blood T cell repertoires in COVID-19. Clones were sequenced by immunoSEQ multiplex PCR, and TCRdb holds only the in-frame ones, with some missing. The data hold tens of thousands of clones, with about 87% observed a single time. Sequenced input: peripheral blood. These receptors all come from a man aged 50 to 59 with active or convalescent COVID-19. Each CDR3 is given with its conserved first and last residue. A D gene is named only where the DNA matches it firmly. For some rows the clone size is stated as once, few or many, or as a class when expanded; others skip it.

.	TRBV29-1	TRBD2	TRBJ2-1	CSVPGLAGGYNEQFF	TGCAGCGTCCCGGGGCTAGCGGGAGGGTACAATGAGCAGTTCTTC
.	TRBV28	.	TRBJ1-2	CASSLSGGPYGYTF	TGTGCCAGCAGTTTATCCGGGGGACCCTATGGCTACACCTTC
few	TRBV7-3	TRBD2	TRBJ2-1	CASSLRGGMGNGPSGYSSYNEQFF	TGTGCCAGCAGCTTAAGGGGCGGAATGGGGAACGGGCCTAGCGGTTATAGCTCCTACAATGAGCAGTTCTTC
.	TRBV5-5	TRBD2	TRBJ2-3	CASSLRLAGAGFSSTDTQYF	TGTGCCAGCAGCTTGAGACTAGCGGGAGCAGGTTTCTCTAGCACAGATACGCAGTATTTT
.	TRBV30	.	TRBJ1-2	CACQNQVEHYGYTF	TGTGCCTGCCAAAACCAAGTGGAGCACTATGGCTACACCTTC
.	TRBV29-1	TRBD2	TRBJ2-1	CSIVRASGTSGTSSYNEQFF	TGCAGCATTGTTCGGGCTTCCGGGACTAGCGGGACAAGCTCCTACAATGAGCAGTTCTTC
.	TRBV6-1	.	TRBJ2-7	CASSEVGRGTREQYF	TGTGCCAGCAGTGAAGTGGGACGTGGGACTCGCGAGCAGTACTTC
.	TRBV24-1	TRBD1	TRBJ2-6	CATSDPPGQGLGANVLTF	TGTGCCACCAGTGACCCTCCGGGACAGGGTTTAGGGGCCAACGTCCTGACTTTC
.	TRBV7-9	.	TRBJ2-7	CASSPQGTSYEQYF	TGTGCCAGCAGCCCTCAGGGAACCTCCTACGAGCAGTACTTC
.	TRBV7-3	.	TRBJ1-6	CASSLLGRDNSPLHF	TGTGCCAGCAGCTTATTGGGCAGGGATAATTCACCCCTCCACTTT
.	TRBV5-1	.	TRBJ1-1	CASSFTGETEAFF	TGCGCCAGCAGCTTCACGGGGGAAACTGAAGCTTTCTTT
.	TRBV2	.	TRBJ2-1	CASSQGHEQFF	TGTGCCAGCAGTCAAGGACACGAGCAGTTCTTC
once	TRBV19	.	TRBJ2-1	CASSPWGQGIEQFF	TGTGCCAGTAGTCCCTGGGGGCAGGGCATTGAGCAGTTCTTC
.	TRBV5-1	TRBD1	TRBJ1-6	CASSDLRTGGNSPLHF	TGCGCCAGCAGCGACCTTCGCACAGGGGGAAATTCACCCCTCCACTTT
.	TRBV7-9	.	TRBJ2-1	CASSLGPSSGQFF	TGTGCCAGCAGCTTAGGACCATCTTCGGGGCAGTTCTTC
.	TRBV10-1	TRBD2	TRBJ2-1	CASSLGGVQFF	TGCGCCAGCAGTTTGGGGGGGGTGCAGTTCTTC
.	TRBV25-1	.	TRBJ2-3	CASSEGQGTDTQYF	TGTGCCAGCAGTGAAGGGCAGGGGACAGATACGCAGTATTTT
.	TRBV28	.	TRBJ1-1	CASSRGGNTEAFF	TGTGCCAGCAGTCGAGGGGGGAACACTGAAGCTTTCTTT
.	TRBV5-8	.	TRBJ1-2	CASSLVRGSYGYTF	TGTGCCAGCAGCTTGGTCCGGGGATCCTATGGCTACACCTTC
.	TRBV7-3	TRBD2	TRBJ2-1	CASSPWTSGNEQFF	TGTGCCAGCAGCCCATGGACTAGCGGCAATGAGCAGTTCTTC
.	TRBV5-1	.	TRBJ1-1	CASSLDSIEAFF	TGCGCCAGCAGCTTGGACTCAATAGAAGCTTTCTTT
.	TRBV6-2/TRBV6-3	.	TRBJ1-4	CASSYLRAGAGEKLFF	TGTGCCAGCAGTTACCTCCGAGCGGGGGCAGGTGAAAAACTGTTTTTT
.	TRBV12-5	.	TRBJ2-1	CASGLVHLGEQFF	TGTGCTAGTGGTTTGGTCCACCTCGGTGAGCAGTTCTTC
.	TRBV7-9	.	TRBJ2-7	CASSQYPGAEQYF	TGTGCCAGCAGCCAGTACCCCGGAGCGGAGCAGTACTTC
.	TRBV5-4	.	TRBJ1-2	CASSPGEGNYGYTF	TGTGCCAGCAGCCCCGGGGAGGGCAACTATGGCTACACCTTC
once	TRBV5-4	TRBD1	TRBJ1-6	CASSLGTGGGNSPLHF	TGTGCCAGCAGCTTGGGAACAGGGGGTGGTAATTCACCCCTCCACTTT